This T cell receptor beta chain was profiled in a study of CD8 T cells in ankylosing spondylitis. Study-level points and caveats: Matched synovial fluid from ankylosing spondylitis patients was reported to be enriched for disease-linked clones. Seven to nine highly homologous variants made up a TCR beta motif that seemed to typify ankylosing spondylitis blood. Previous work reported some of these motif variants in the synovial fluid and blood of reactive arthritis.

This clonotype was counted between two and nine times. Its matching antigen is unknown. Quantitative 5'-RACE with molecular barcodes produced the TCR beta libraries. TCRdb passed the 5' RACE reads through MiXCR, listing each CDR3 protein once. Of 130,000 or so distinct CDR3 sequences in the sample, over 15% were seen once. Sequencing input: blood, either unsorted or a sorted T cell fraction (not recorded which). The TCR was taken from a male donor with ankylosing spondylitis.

This CDR3 reads CASSPYFGLNTEAFF. CDR3 coding DNA: TGCGCCAGCAGCCCCTACTTTGGCTTGAACACTGAAGCTTTCTTT. This chain connects TRBV4-1 to TRBJ1-1; D is uncertain. CDR1 is MGHRA and CDR2 is YSYEKL in the germline V gene. This CDR3 comprises 15 residues. V dropped 4 bases and J dropped 0 bases, with 12 bases sitting between them.